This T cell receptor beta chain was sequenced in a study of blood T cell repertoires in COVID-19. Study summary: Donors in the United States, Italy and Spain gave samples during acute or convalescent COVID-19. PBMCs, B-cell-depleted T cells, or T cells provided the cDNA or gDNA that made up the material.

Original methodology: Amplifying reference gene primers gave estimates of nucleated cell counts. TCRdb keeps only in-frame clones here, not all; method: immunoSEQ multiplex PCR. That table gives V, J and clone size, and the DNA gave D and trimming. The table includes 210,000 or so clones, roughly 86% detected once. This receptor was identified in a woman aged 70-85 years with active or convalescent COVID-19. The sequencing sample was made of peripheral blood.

DNA of the CDR3: TGTGCCAGCAGTCAACAATACGAGCAGTACTTC. Its translation: CASSQQYEQYF. This sequence joins TRBV12-3 or TRBV12-4 and TRBJ2-7; no definite D call. There are 11 residues in the CDR3. V was trimmed by 5 bases and J by 4 bases, leaving 6 bases between them.